Sequencing of this T cell receptor beta chain was carried out in a study of a mutant IDH1 vaccine in newly diagnosed glioma. As for the study in general: Patients' prior therapy spanned radiotherapy, temozolomide, or both; most underwent both. Findings and limits, study-wide: Of the patients, around 93% had vaccine-induced immune responses.

Turning to this clone: Its cognate antigen is unknown.

Assay: immunoSEQ multiplex PCR; the TCRdb copy retains only in-frame clones and omits some. Of tens of thousands of clones in the sample, approximately 80% were seen once. The time point: week 47, end of study. What each vaccine dose contained was 300 ug of mutant IDH1 20-mer peptide, accompanied by topical imiquimod. New WHO grade 3 or 4 astrocytomas that were IDH1-mutant and ATRX-lost occurred in the donors. This CDR3 has 15 residues. CDR1 is MNHNY and CDR2 is SVGAGI in the germline V gene (reference sequence). Deletions cut 7 bases from V and 8 bases from J, with 21 bases between. The specimen was PBMCs, collected from a glioma patient whose treatment included an IDH1 peptide vaccine. The receptor's source is a man aged 18 to 35 with glioma. Some clones in this sample may be carry-over from other donors' samples. V is TRBV6-6 and J is TRBJ1-3; D possibly corresponds to TRBD1 (5 bases). The CDR3 DNA sequence: TGTGCCAGCACTTCGACCGGGGGGGTTCCTGACACCATATATTTT. Its translation is CASTSTGGVPDTIYF.